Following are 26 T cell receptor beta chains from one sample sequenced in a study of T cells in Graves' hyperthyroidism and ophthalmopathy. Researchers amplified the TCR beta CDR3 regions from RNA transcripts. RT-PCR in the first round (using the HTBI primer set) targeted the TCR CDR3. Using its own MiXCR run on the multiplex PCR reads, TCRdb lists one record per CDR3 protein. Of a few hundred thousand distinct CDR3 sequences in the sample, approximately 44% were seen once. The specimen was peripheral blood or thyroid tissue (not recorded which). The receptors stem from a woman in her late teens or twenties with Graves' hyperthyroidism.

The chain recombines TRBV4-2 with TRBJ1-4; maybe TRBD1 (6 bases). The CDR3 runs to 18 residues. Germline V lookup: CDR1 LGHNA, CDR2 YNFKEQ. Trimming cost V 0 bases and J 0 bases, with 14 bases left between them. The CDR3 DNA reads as TGTGCCAGCAGCCAAGATGAGGGGGGGGGCCCAACTAATGAAAAACTGTTTTTT. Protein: CASSQDEGGGPTNEKLFF.

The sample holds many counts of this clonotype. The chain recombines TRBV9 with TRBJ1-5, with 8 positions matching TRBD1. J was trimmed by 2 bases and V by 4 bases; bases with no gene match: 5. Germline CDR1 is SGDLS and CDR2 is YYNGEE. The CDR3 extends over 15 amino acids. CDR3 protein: CASSPTGDGNQPQHF. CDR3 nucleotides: TGTGCCAGCAGCCCGACAGGGGATGGCAATCAGCCCCAGCATTTT.

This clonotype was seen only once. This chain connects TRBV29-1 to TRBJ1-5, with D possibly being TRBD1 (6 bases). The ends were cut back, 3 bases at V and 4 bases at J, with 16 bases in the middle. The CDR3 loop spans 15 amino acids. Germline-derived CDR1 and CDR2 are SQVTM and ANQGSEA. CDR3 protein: CSVEPGGSGNQPQHF. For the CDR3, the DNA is TGCAGCGTTGAGCCGGGGGGCTCTGGGAATCAGCCCCAGCATTTT. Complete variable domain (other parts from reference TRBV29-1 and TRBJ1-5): SAVISQKPSRDICQRGTSLTIQCQVDSQVTMMFWYRQQPGQSLTLIATANQGSEATYESGFVIDKFPISRPNLTFSTLTVSNMSPEDSSIYLCSVEPGGSGNQPQHFGDGTRLSIL.

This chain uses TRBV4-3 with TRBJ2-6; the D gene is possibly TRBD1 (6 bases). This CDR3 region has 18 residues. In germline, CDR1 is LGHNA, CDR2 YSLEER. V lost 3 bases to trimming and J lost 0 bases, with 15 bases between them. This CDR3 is CASSHHHRVSSGANVLTF. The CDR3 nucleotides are TGCGCCAGCAGCCACCACCACAGGGTTAGCTCTGGGGCCAACGTCCTGACTTTC.

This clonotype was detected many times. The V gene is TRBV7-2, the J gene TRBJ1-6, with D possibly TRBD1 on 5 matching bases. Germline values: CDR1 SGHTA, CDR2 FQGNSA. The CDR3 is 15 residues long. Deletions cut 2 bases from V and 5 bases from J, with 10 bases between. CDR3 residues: CASSLFQGNNSPLHF. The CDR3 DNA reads TGTGCCAGCAGCTTATTTCAGGGAAATAATTCACCCCTCCACTTT.

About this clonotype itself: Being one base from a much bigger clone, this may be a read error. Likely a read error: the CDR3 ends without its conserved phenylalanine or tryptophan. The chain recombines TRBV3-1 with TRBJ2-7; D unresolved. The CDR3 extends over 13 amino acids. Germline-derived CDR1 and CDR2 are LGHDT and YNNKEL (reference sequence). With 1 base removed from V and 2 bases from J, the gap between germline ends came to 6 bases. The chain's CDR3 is CASSQVGPYEQYL. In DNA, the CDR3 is TGTGCCAGCAGCCAAGTTGGACCCTACGAGCAGTACCTC.

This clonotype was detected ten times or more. CDR3 nucleotides: TGTGCCACCAGCAGAGACAGGATTAGTGAAAAACTGTTTTTT. Its translation: CATSRDRISEKLFF. The chain links TRBV15 to TRBJ1-4; D remains unclear. Germline lookup yields CDR1 LNHNV and CDR2 YYDKDF (reference sequence). The CDR3 has 14 amino acids. Trimming cost V 0 bases and J 7 bases, with 9 bases left between them. Using reference TRBV15 and TRBJ1-4 for the parts outside the CDR3, the full variable domain is DAMVIQNPRYQVTQFGKPVTLSCSQTLNHNVMYWYQQKSSQAPKLLFHYYDKDFNNEADTPDNFQSRRPNTSFCFLDIRSPGLGDTAMYLCATSRDRISEKLFFGSGTQLSVL.

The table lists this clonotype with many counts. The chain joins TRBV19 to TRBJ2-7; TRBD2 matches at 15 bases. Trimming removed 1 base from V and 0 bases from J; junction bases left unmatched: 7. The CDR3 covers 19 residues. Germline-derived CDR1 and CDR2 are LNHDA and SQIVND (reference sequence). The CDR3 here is CASSIVGLAGGDSSYEQYF. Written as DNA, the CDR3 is TGTGCCAGTAGTATAGTCGGACTAGCGGGAGGGGATAGCTCCTACGAGCAGTACTTC.

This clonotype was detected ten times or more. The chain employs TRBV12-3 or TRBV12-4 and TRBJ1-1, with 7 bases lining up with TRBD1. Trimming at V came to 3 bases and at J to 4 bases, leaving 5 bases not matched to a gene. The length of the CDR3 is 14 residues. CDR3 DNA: TGTGCCAGCAGTTTTCGACAGGGTCGCACTGAAGCTTTCTTT. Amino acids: CASSFRQGRTEAFF.

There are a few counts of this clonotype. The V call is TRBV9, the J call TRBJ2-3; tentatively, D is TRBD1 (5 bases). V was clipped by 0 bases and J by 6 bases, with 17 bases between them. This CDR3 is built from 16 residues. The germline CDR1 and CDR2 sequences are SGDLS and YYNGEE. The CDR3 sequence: CASSVEGFAGRDTQYF. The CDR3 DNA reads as TGTGCCAGCAGCGTAGAGGGATTTGCAGGGCGGGATACGCAGTATTTT.

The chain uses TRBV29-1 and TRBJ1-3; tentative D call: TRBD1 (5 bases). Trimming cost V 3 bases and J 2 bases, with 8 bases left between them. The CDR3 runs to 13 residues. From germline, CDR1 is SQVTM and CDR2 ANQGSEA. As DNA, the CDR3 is TGCAGCGTTGACCGACAGACTGGAAACACCATATATTTT. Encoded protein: CSVDRQTGNTIYF.

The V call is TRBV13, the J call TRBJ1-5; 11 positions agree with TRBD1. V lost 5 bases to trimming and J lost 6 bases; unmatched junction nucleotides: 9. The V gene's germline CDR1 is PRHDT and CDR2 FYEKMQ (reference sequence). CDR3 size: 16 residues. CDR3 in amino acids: CASSVLDRGPGQPQHF. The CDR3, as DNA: TGTGCCAGCAGCGTATTGGACAGGGGGCCGGGTCAGCCCCAGCATTTT.

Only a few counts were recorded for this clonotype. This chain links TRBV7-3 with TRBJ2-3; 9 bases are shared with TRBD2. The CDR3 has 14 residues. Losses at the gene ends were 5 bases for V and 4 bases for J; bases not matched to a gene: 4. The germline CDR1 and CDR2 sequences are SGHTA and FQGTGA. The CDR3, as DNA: TGTGCCAGCAGCGTTAGCGGGAGTGCAGATACGCAGTATTTT. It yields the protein CASSVSGSADTQYF.

The CDR3 region is CSARPIAGQMNTEAFF. The CDR3 coding sequence is TGCAGTGCTAGACCAATAGCGGGACAGATGAACACTGAAGCTTTCTTT. The chain joins TRBV20-1 to TRBJ1-1; 7 bases agree with TRBD1. From germline, CDR1 is DFQATT and CDR2 SNEGSKA (reference sequence). The CDR3 loop spans 16 amino acids. V gave up 2 bases and J gave up 0 bases; unmatched junction bases: 9.

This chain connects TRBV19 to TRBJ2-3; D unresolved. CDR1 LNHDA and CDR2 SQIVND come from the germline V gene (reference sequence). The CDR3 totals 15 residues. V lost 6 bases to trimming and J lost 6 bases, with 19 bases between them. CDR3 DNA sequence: TGTGCCAGTAGACCTCGACCTAGGTTAGGCGATACGCAGTATTTT. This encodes CASRPRPRLGDTQYF. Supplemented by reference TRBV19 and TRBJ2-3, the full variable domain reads DGGITQSPKYLFRKEGQNVTLSCEQNLNHDAMYWYRQDPGQGLRLIYYSQIVNDFQKGDIAEGYSVSREKKESFPLTVTSAQKNPTAFYLCASRPRPRLGDTQYFGPGTRLTVL.

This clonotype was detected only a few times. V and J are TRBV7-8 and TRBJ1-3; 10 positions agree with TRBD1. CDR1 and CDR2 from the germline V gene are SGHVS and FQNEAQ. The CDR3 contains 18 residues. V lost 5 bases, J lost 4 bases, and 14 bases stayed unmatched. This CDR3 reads CASSQDPQAGQGGNTIYF. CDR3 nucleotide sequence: TGTGCCAGCAGCCAAGATCCCCAAGCGGGACAGGGGGGAAACACCATATATTTT.

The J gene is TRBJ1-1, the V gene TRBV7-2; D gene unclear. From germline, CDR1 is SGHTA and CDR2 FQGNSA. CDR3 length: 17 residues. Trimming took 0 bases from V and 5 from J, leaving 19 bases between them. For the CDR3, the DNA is TGTGCCAGCAGCTTAGCTAATGACCCAATAAGTGGGACTGAAGCTTTCTTT. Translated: CASSLANDPISGTEAFF.

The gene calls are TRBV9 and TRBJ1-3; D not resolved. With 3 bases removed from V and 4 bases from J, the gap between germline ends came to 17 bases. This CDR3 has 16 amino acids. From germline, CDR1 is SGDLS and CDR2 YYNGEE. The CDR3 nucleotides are TGTGCCAGCAGCGAAGGAGGAGGGAATCTGGGAAACACCATATATTTT. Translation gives CASSEGGGNLGNTIYF.

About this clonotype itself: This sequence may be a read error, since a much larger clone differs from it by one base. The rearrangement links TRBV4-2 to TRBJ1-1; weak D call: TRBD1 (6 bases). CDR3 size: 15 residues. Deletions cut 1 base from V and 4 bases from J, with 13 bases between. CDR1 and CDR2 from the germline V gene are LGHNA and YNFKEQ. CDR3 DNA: TGTGCCAGCAGCCAAGCTGGAACAGGGAGCACTGAAGCTTTCTTT. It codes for CASSQAGTGSTEAFF.

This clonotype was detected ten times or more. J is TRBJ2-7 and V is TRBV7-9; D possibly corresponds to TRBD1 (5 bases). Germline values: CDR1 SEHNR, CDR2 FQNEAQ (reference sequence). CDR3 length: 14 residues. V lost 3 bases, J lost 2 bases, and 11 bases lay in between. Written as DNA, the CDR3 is TGTGCCAGCAGCTTCCAGGGAAGCCCCTACGAGCAGTACTTC. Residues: CASSFQGSPYEQYF.

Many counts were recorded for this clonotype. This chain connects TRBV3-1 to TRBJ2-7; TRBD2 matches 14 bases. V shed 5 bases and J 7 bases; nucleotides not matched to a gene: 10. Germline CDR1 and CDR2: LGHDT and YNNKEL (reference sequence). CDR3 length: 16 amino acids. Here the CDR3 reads CASSETPTSGREEQYF. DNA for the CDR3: TGTGCCAGCAGCGAAACCCCGACTAGCGGGAGGGAGGAGCAGTACTTC.

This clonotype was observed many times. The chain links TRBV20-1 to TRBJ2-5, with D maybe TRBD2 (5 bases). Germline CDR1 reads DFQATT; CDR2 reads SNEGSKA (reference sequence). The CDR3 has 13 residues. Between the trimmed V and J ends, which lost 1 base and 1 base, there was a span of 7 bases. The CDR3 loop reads CSARVRGQETQYF. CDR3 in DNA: TGCAGTGCTAGAGTACGGGGCCAAGAGACCCAGTACTTC.

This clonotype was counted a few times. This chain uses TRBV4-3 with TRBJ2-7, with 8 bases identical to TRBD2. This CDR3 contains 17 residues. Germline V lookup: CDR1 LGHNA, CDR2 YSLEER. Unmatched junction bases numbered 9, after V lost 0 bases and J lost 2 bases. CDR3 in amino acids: CASSQDRGRLATYEQYF. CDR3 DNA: TGCGCCAGCAGCCAAGATCGCGGGCGACTAGCGACCTACGAGCAGTACTTC.

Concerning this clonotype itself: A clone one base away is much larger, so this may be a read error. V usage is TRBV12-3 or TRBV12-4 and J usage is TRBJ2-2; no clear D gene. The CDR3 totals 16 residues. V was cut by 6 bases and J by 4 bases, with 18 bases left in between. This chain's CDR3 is CASSTSVAWSTGELFF. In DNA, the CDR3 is TGTGCCAGCAGCACCTCGGTGGCCTGGAGCACCGGGGAGCTGTTTTTT.

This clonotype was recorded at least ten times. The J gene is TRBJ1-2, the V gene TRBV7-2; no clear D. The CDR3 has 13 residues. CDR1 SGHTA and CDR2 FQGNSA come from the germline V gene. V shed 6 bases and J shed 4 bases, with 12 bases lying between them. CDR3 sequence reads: CASRPTVVYGYTF. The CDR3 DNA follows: TGTGCCAGCAGACCTACGGTGGTCTATGGCTACACCTTC.

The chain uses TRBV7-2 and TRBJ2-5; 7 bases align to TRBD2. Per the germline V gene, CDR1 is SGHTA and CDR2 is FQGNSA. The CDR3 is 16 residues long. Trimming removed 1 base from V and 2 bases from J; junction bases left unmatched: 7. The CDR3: CASSLEWLAEQETQYF. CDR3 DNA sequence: TGTGCCAGCAGCTTAGAATGGCTAGCGGAACAAGAGACCCAGTACTTC.